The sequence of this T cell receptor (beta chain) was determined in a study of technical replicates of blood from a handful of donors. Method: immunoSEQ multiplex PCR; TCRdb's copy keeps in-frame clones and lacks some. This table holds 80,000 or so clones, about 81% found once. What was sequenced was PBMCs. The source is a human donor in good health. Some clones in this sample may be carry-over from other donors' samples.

CDR3 sequence reads: CASRPGGRDNEQFF. DNA of the CDR3: TGTGCCAGCAGGCCGGGAGGGAGGGACAATGAGCAGTTCTTC. The chain joins TRBV5-4 to TRBJ2-1; 8 positions match TRBD2. Germline V gene lookup returns CDR1 SGHNT and CDR2 YYREEE (reference sequence). V trimming: 5 bases; J trimming: 5 bases; junction bases outside the gene matches: 6. The CDR3 length is 14 residues. Based on the CDR3 plus reference TRBV5-4 and TRBJ2-1, the full variable domain is ETGVTQSPTHLIKTRGQQVTLRCSSQSGHNTVSWYQQALGQGPQFIFQYYREEENGRGNFPPRFSGLQFPNYSSELNVNALELDDSALYLCASRPGGRDNEQFFGPGTRLTVL.